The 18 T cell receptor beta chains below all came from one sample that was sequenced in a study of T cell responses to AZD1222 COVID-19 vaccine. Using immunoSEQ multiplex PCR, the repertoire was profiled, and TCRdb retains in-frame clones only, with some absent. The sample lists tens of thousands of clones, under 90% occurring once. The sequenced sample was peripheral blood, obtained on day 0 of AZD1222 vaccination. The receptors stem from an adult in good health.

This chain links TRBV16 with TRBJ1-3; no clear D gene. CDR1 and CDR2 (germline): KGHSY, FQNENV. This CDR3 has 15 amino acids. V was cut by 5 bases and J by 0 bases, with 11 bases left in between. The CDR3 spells CASSSEVFSGNTIYF. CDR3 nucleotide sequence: TGTGCCAGCAGCTCCGAAGTTTTCTCTGGAAACACCATATATTTT.

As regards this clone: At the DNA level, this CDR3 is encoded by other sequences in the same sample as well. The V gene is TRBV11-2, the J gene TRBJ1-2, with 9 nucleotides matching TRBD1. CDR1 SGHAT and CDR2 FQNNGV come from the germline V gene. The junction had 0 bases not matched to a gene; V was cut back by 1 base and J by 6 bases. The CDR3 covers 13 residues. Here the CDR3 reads CASSLGTGDGYTF. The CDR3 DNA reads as TGTGCCAGCAGCTTAGGGACAGGGGATGGCTACACCTTC. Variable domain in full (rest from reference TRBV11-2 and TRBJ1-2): EAGVAQSPRYKIIEKRQSVAFWCNPISGHATLYWYQQILGQGPKLLIQFQNNGVVDDSQLPKDRFSAERLKGVDSTLKIQPAKLEDSAVYLCASSLGTGDGYTFGSGTRLTVV.

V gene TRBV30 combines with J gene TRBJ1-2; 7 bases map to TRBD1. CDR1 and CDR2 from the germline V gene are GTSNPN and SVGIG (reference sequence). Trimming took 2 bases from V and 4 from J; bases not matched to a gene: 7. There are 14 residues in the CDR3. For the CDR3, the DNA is TGTGCCTGGAGTTCAAACCGGGACAGCTATGGCTACACCTTC. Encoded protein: CAWSSNRDSYGYTF.

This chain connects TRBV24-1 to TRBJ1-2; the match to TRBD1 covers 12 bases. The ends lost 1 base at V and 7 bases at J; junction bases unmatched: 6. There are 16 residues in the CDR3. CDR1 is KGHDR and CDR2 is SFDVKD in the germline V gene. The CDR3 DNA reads TGTGCCACCAGTGATTTAACCGGGACAGGGGGCGGTGGCTACACCTTC. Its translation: CATSDLTGTGGGGYTF.

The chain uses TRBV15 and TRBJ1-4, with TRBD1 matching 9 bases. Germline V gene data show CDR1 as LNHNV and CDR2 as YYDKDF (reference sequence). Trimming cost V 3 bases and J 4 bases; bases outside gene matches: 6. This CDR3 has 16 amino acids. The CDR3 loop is CATSSRTGGVNEKLFF. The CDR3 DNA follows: TGTGCCACCAGCAGTCGAACAGGGGGCGTTAATGAAAAACTGTTTTTT.

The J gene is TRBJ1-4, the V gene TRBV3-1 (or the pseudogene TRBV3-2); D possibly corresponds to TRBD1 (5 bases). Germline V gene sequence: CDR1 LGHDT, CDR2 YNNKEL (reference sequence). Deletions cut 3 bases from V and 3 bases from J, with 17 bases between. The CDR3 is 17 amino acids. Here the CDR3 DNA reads TGTGCCAGCAGCCACCCTGAACCGGGACGGGCTAATGAAAAACTGTTTTTT. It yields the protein CASSHPEPGRANEKLFF.

The CDR3 sequence is CASSSMGDYGYTF. DNA for the CDR3: TGTGCCAGCAGCTCGATGGGAGACTATGGCTACACCTTC. The chain employs TRBV7-9 and TRBJ1-2, with D unresolved. CDR1 and CDR2 (germline): SEHNR, FQNEAQ (reference sequence). This CDR3 region has 13 residues. Trimming pared 4 bases from V and 3 bases from J, leaving 9 bases between.

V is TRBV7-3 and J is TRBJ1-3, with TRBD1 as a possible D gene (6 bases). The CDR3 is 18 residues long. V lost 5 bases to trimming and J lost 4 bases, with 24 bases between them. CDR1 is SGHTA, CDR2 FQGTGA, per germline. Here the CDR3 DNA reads TGTGCCAGCAGCCCAAATGGGAAACCGGGACACCGAGGAAACACCATATATTTT. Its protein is CASSPNGKPGHRGNTIYF.

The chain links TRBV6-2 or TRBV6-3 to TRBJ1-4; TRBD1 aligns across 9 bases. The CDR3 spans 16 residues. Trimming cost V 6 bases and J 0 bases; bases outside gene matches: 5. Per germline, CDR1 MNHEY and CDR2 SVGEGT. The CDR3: CASSPGQGPTNEKLFF. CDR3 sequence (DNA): TGTGCCAGCAGCCCTGGACAGGGGCCAACTAATGAAAAACTGTTTTTT.

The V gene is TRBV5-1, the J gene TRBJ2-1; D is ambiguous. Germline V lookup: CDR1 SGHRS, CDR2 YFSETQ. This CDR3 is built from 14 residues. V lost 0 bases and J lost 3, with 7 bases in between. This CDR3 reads CASSLEQFYNEQFF. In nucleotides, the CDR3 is TGCGCCAGCAGCTTGGAACAGTTCTACAATGAGCAGTTCTTC. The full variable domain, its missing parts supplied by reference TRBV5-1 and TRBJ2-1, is KAGVTQTPRYLIKTRGQQVTLSCSPISGHRSVSWYQQTPGQGLQFLFEYFSETQRNKGNFPGRFSGRQFSNSRSEMNVSTLELGDSALYLCASSLEQFYNEQFFGPGTRLTVL.

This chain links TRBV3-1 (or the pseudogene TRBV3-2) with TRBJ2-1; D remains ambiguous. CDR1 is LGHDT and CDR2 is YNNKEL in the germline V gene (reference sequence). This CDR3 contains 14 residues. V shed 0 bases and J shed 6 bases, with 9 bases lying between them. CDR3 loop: CASSQDIRFNEQFF. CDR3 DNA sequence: TGTGCCAGCAGCCAAGATATCAGGTTCAATGAGCAGTTCTTC.

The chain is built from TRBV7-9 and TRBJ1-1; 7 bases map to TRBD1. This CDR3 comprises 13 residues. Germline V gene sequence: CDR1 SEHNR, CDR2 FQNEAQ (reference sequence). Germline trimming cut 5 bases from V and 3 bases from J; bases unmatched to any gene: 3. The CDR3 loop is CASSRGQDTEAFF. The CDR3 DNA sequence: TGTGCCAGCAGCCGCGGACAGGACACTGAAGCTTTCTTT. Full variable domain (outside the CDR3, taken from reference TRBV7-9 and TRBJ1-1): DTGVSQNPRHKITKRGQNVTFRCDPISEHNRLYWYRQTLGQGPEFLTYFQNEAQLEKSRLLSDRFSAERPKGSFSTLEIQRTEQGDSAMYLCASSRGQDTEAFFGQGTRLTVV.

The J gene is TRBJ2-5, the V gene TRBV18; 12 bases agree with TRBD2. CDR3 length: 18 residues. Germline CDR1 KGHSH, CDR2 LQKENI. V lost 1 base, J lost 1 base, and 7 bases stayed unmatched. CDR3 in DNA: TGTGCCAGCTCACCACGGACTAGCGGGATAAACGGCCAAGAGACCCAGTACTTC. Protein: CASSPRTSGINGQETQYF. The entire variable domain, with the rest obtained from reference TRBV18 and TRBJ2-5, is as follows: NAGVMQNPRHLVRRRGQEARLRCSPMKGHSHVYWYRQLPEEGLKFMVYLQKENIIDESGMPKERFSAEFPKEGPSILRIQQVVRGDSAAYFCASSPRTSGINGQETQYFGPGTRLLVL.

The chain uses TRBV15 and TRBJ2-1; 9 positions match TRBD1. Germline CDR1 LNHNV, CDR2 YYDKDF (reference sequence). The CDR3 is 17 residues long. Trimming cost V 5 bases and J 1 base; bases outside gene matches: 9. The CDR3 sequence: CATSVGQGRFSYNEQFF. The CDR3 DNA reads TGTGCCACCAGCGTCGGACAGGGGCGATTTTCCTACAATGAGCAGTTCTTC.

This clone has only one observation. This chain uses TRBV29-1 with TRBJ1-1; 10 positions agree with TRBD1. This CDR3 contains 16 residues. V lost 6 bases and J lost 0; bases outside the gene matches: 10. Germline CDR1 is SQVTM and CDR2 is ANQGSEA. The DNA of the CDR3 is TGCAGCGTCGTCGGGGACAGGGGAGGTGTGAACACTGAAGCTTTCTTT. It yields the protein CSVVGDRGGVNTEAFF.

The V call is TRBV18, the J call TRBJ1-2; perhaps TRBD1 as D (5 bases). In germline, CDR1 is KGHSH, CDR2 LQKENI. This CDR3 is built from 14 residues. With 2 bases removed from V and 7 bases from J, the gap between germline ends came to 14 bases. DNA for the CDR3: TGTGCCAGCTCACCAATAAAGCAGGGAAGTGGCTACACCTTC. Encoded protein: CASSPIKQGSGYTF.

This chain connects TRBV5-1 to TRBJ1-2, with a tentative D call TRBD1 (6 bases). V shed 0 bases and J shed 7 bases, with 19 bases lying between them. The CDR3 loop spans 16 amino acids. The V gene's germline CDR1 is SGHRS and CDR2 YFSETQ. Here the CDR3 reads CASSLAPRAGEIGYTF. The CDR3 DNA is TGCGCCAGCAGCTTGGCACCGCGGGCAGGGGAGATTGGCTACACCTTC.

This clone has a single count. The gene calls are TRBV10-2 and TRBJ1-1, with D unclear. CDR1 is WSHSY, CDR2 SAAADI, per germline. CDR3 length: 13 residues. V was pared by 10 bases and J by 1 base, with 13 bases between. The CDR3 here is CATGEGTNTEAFF. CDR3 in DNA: TGCGCCACCGGCGAGGGAACGAACACTGAAGCTTTCTTT.